This T cell receptor beta chain was identified during a study of OX40 agonist ivuxolimab in advanced cancers. The overall study: In this cohort, patients received ivuxolimab, an agonistic anti-OX40 (CD134) antibody. Patients assigned to dose escalation were diagnosed with hepatocellular carcinoma, melanoma, renal cell or head and neck cancer. Patients were treated with intravenous ivuxolimab, dosed at 0.01 to 10 mg/kg and infused every 2 weeks.

Per germline, CDR1 ENHRY and CDR2 SYGVKD. The CDR3 runs 12 residues. V was trimmed by 10 bases and J by 0 bases, leaving 8 bases between them. Broader study findings: With doses of 0.1 to 3.0 mg/kg, CD4+ and CD8+ blood T cells had undergone clonal expansion by week 6.

Clones were sequenced by immunoSEQ multiplex PCR, and TCRdb holds only the in-frame ones, with some missing. The data show about 85,000 clones, 80% to 90% seen once. With respect to this clone: Antigen specificity is unknown.

The receptor was isolated from an adult with an advanced solid tumor such as melanoma, head and neck, liver or kidney cancer. The sample consisted of CD4+ or CD8+ T cells sorted from blood, taken in a trial of the OX40 agonist ivuxolimab. This chain uses TRBV10-3 with TRBJ2-3; D call uncertain. In DNA, the CDR3 is TGTGCCACCACCCCAAGCACAGATACGCAGTATTTT. Amino acid sequence: CATTPSTDTQYF.